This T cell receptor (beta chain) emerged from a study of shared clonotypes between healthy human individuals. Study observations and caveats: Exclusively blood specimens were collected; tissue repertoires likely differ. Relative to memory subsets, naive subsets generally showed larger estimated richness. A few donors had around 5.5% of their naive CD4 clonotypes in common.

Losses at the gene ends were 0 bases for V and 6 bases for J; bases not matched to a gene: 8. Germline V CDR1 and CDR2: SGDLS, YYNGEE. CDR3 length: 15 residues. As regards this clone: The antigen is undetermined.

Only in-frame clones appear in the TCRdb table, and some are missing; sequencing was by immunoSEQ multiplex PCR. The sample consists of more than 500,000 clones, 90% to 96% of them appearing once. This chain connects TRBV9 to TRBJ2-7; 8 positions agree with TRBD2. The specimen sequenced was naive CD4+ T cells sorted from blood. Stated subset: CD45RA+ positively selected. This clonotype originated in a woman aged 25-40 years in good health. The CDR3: CASSVGAGGPSEQYF. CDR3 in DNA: TGTGCCAGCAGCGTAGGGGCGGGAGGCCCCTCCGAGCAGTACTTC. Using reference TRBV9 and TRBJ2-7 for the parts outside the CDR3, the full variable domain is DSGVTQTPKHLITATGQRVTLRCSPRSGDLSVYWYQQSLDQGLQFLIQYYNGEERAKGNILERFSAQQFPDLHSELNLSSLELGDSALYFCASSVGAGGPSEQYFGPGTRLTVT.